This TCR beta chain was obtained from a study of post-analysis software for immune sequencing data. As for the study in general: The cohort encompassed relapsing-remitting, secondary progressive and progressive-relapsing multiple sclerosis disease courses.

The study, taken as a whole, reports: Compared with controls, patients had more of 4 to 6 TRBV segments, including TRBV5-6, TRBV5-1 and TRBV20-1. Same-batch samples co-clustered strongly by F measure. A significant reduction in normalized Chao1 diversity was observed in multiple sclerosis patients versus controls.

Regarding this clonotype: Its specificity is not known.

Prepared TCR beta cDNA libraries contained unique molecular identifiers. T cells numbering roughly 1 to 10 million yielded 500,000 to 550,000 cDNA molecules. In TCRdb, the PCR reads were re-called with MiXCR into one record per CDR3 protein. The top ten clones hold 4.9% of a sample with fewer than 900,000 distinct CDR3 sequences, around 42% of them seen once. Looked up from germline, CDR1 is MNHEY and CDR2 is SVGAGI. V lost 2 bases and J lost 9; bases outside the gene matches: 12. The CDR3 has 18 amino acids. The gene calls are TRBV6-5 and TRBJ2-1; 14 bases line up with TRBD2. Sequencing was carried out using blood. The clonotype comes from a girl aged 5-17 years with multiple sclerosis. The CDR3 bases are TGTGCCAGCAGTTACGGGGGCCGACTAGCGGGAGGGCCCGGTGAGCAGTTCTTC. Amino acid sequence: CASSYGGRLAGGPGEQFF.